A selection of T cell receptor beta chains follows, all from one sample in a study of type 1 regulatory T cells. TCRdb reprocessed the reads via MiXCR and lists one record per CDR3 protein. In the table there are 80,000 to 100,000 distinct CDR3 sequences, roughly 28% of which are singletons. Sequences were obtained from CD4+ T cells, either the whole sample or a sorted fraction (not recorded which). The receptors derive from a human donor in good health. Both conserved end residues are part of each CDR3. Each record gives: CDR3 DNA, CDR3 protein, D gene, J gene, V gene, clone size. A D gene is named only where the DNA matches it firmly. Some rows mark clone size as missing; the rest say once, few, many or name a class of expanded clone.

cdr3_nt: TGCAGCGTTGAGGACAGGGGGCTGGTCGGCTACACCTTC
cdr3_aa: CSVEDRGLVGYTF
d_call: TRBD1
j_call: TRBJ1-2
v_call: TRBV29-1
clone_size: -

cdr3_nt: TGTGCCAGCAGCCGAGGGACTCACGGCTCCTACGAGCAGTACTTC
cdr3_aa: CASSRGTHGSYEQYF
d_call: -
j_call: TRBJ2-7
v_call: TRBV7-2
clone_size: -

cdr3_nt: TGCAGCGTTGAAGATCCCAGAAATGAAGCTTTCTTT
cdr3_aa: CSVEDPRNEAFF
d_call: -
j_call: TRBJ1-1
v_call: TRBV29-1
clone_size: -

cdr3_nt: TGTGCCAGCAGCTTATCTACTAGCGGGAGGAACACCGGGGAGCTGTTTTTT
cdr3_aa: CASSLSTSGRNTGELFF
d_call: TRBD2
j_call: TRBJ2-2
v_call: TRBV11-2
clone_size: once

cdr3_nt: TGTGCCAGCAGCATTGACAGGCTGGACACCGGGGAGCTGTTTTTT
cdr3_aa: CASSIDRLDTGELFF
d_call: -
j_call: TRBJ2-2
v_call: TRBV2
clone_size: -

cdr3_nt: TGTGCCAGCAGCTTGTCCGACTACGCCCAAGAGACCCAGTACTTC
cdr3_aa: CASSLSDYAQETQYF
d_call: -
j_call: TRBJ2-5
v_call: TRBV5-6
clone_size: -

cdr3_nt: TGTGCCAGCAGCATAACGGGTATAGGGCTCGAGCAGTACTTC
cdr3_aa: CASSITGIGLEQYF
d_call: -
j_call: TRBJ2-7
v_call: TRBV7-8
clone_size: -

cdr3_nt: TGTGCCAGTAGTATAAGGCGGGAGGGTAGAAATGAGCAGTTCTTC
cdr3_aa: CASSIRREGRNEQFF
d_call: TRBD2
j_call: TRBJ2-1
v_call: TRBV19
clone_size: once

cdr3_nt: TGTGCCATCAGTGAGTCCCCGGCCGGGGAGCTGTTTTTT
cdr3_aa: CAISESPAGELFF
d_call: -
j_call: TRBJ2-2
v_call: TRBV10-3
clone_size: -

cdr3_nt: TGTGCCTGGAGTGTACTGGACAGTAGCAATCAGCCCCAGCATTTT
cdr3_aa: CAWSVLDSSNQPQHF
d_call: -
j_call: TRBJ1-5
v_call: TRBV30
clone_size: few

cdr3_nt: TGTGCCAGCAGTGTGAGCCGGGGACGGAGCTCCTACGAGCAGTACTTC
cdr3_aa: CASSVSRGRSSYEQYF
d_call: -
j_call: TRBJ2-7
v_call: TRBV25-1
clone_size: few

cdr3_nt: TGTGCCATCAGTAGGGCCGGGACTAGCGGGACACCAGGATTTGAGCAGTTCTTC
cdr3_aa: CAISRAGTSGTPGFEQFF
d_call: TRBD2
j_call: TRBJ2-1
v_call: TRBV10-3
clone_size: -

cdr3_nt: TGCAGCGTTGAAGATGGTGGCGGGAGGTCACCCGATGTCTCCTACGAGCAGTACTTC
cdr3_aa: CSVEDGGGRSPDVSYEQYF
d_call: TRBD2
j_call: TRBJ2-7
v_call: TRBV29-1
clone_size: -

cdr3_nt: TGTGCCAGCAGCTTTTCCGGGATTTCGAACACCGGGGAGCTGTTTTTT
cdr3_aa: CASSFSGISNTGELFF
d_call: -
j_call: TRBJ2-2
v_call: TRBV6-6
clone_size: -

cdr3_nt: TGCGCCAGCAGCTTGGAGGGGGGACCTAACACTGAAGCTTTCTTT
cdr3_aa: CASSLEGGPNTEAFF
d_call: -
j_call: TRBJ1-1
v_call: TRBV5-1
clone_size: few

cdr3_nt: TGTGCCAGCACCCGTTCTGGCGGGCTTGACAATGAGCAGTTCTTC
cdr3_aa: CASTRSGGLDNEQFF
d_call: -
j_call: TRBJ2-1
v_call: TRBV7-2
clone_size: -

cdr3_nt: TGTGCCAGCAGTTTAAAGGGGAGGGCTGGGGCCAACGTCCTGACTTTC
cdr3_aa: CASSLKGRAGANVLTF
d_call: TRBD2
j_call: TRBJ2-6
v_call: TRBV27
clone_size: -

cdr3_nt: TGTGCCACCGGGCAGGGACCACCCTCGAACACCGGGGAGCTGTTTTTT
cdr3_aa: CATGQGPPSNTGELFF
d_call: -
j_call: TRBJ2-2
v_call: TRBV24-1
clone_size: -

cdr3_nt: TGTGCCAGCAGCCCATTTGGCGGGAGCGCGAACAATGAGCAGTTCTTC
cdr3_aa: CASSPFGGSANNEQFF
d_call: TRBD2
j_call: TRBJ2-1
v_call: TRBV5-4
clone_size: few

cdr3_nt: TGTGCCAGCAGCTTAAACCCAGGGTGGAGGAACACTGAAGCTTTCTTT
cdr3_aa: CASSLNPGWRNTEAFF
d_call: -
j_call: TRBJ1-1
v_call: TRBV3-1
clone_size: -

cdr3_nt: TGCGCCAGCAGCCTAACTAACACCGGGGAGCTGTTTTTT
cdr3_aa: CASSLTNTGELFF
d_call: -
j_call: TRBJ2-2
v_call: TRBV5-1
clone_size: -

cdr3_nt: TGTGCCAGCGGAAGGACTAGCGGATCCTACAATGAGCAGTTCTTC
cdr3_aa: CASGRTSGSYNEQFF
d_call: TRBD2
j_call: TRBJ2-1
v_call: TRBV5-6
clone_size: few

cdr3_nt: TGCAGCGTTGGGGAAAGCAATCAGCCCCAGCATTTT
cdr3_aa: CSVGESNQPQHF
d_call: -
j_call: TRBJ1-5
v_call: TRBV29-1
clone_size: -

cdr3_nt: TGTGCCAGCAGCTTGTTACTTCAGACAGGGGTTAACTATGGCTACACCTTC
cdr3_aa: CASSLLLQTGVNYGYTF
d_call: TRBD1
j_call: TRBJ1-2
v_call: TRBV5-5
clone_size: -

cdr3_nt: TGTGCCATCAGGGGGACGAATGAGCAGTTCTTC
cdr3_aa: CAIRGTNEQFF
d_call: -
j_call: TRBJ2-1
v_call: TRBV10-3
clone_size: -

cdr3_nt: TGCGCCAGCAGGTCACTAGCGGGAGTGTCCAATGAGCAGTTCTTC
cdr3_aa: CASRSLAGVSNEQFF
d_call: TRBD2
j_call: TRBJ2-1
v_call: TRBV4-1
clone_size: few

cdr3_nt: TGCAGTGCCAGGACTGGGGGCCCTCTCACAGATACGCAGTATTTT
cdr3_aa: CSARTGGPLTDTQYF
d_call: -
j_call: TRBJ2-3
v_call: TRBV20-1
clone_size: few

cdr3_nt: TGCGCCAGCACCCTGGGGGGGGCCCTCTTCGATGAGCAGTTCTTC
cdr3_aa: CASTLGGALFDEQFF
d_call: -
j_call: TRBJ2-1
v_call: TRBV5-1
clone_size: many

cdr3_nt: TGCAGTGCGCAGTCGGACGGGACTGGAACAGATACGCAGTATTTT
cdr3_aa: CSAQSDGTGTDTQYF
d_call: -
j_call: TRBJ2-3
v_call: TRBV20-1
clone_size: -

cdr3_nt: TGTGCCAGCAGCGTTCTAGCGGGAGCCTACGAGCAGTACTTC
cdr3_aa: CASSVLAGAYEQYF
d_call: TRBD2
j_call: TRBJ2-7
v_call: TRBV9
clone_size: few

cdr3_nt: TGTGCCAGCAGCTTAAGCGGGAGTGGGATCATCGGCACCTACGAGCAGTACTTC
cdr3_aa: CASSLSGSGIIGTYEQYF
d_call: TRBD2
j_call: TRBJ2-7
v_call: TRBV7-9
clone_size: few

cdr3_nt: TGCGCCAGCAGCTTAGCCGGGACAGGGGGCCTCACTGAAGCTTTCTTT
cdr3_aa: CASSLAGTGGLTEAFF
d_call: TRBD1
j_call: TRBJ1-1
v_call: TRBV5-1
clone_size: -

cdr3_nt: TGTGCCAGCAGTAACACGGCGGGAGAGCCCTACAATGAGCAGTTCTTC
cdr3_aa: CASSNTAGEPYNEQFF
d_call: TRBD2
j_call: TRBJ2-1
v_call: TRBV28
clone_size: -

cdr3_nt: TGTGCCAGCAGCCCGGACCGAACCATGAACACTGAAGCTTTCTTT
cdr3_aa: CASSPDRTMNTEAFF
d_call: -
j_call: TRBJ1-1
v_call: TRBV11-2
clone_size: few

cdr3_nt: TGTGCCAGCAGTGAAGGGCGGTCCAGGACGCAGTATTTT
cdr3_aa: CASSEGRSRTQYF
d_call: -
j_call: TRBJ2-3
v_call: TRBV6-1
clone_size: -

cdr3_nt: TGTGCCACCAGCAGATCTAGCGGGGGGGAAAACATTCAGTACTTC
cdr3_aa: CATSRSSGGENIQYF
d_call: TRBD2
j_call: TRBJ2-4
v_call: TRBV15
clone_size: few

cdr3_nt: TGTGCCAGCAGCTTACGGGGACAGGGGTTTAGAAGTGAGCAGTTCTTC
cdr3_aa: CASSLRGQGFRSEQFF
d_call: TRBD1
j_call: TRBJ2-1
v_call: TRBV7-3
clone_size: -

cdr3_nt: TGCAGTGCTAGAGGGACGACTAGCGGGAGCAACTACGAGCAGTACTTC
cdr3_aa: CSARGTTSGSNYEQYF
d_call: TRBD2
j_call: TRBJ2-7
v_call: TRBV20-1
clone_size: few

cdr3_nt: TGTGCCAGCAGCCACGGCCGCGGAGGGACAGACGTGGGGGAGCAGTACTTC
cdr3_aa: CASSHGRGGTDVGEQYF
d_call: -
j_call: TRBJ2-7
v_call: TRBV7-9
clone_size: -

cdr3_nt: TGTGCCAGCAGCTTAGATAACAGGGGTTATTATGGCTACACCTTC
cdr3_aa: CASSLDNRGYYGYTF
d_call: TRBD1
j_call: TRBJ1-2
v_call: TRBV7-2
clone_size: few

cdr3_nt: TGTGCCAGCAGTTCAACGGGAACGTCCTTTAAGAAGACCCAGTACTTC
cdr3_aa: CASSSTGTSFKKTQYF
d_call: -
j_call: TRBJ2-5
v_call: TRBV6-6
clone_size: few

cdr3_nt: TGTGCCAGCAGCCAACCCACCAGCGGGAGGATGGGAAAAAACATTCAGTACTTC
cdr3_aa: CASSQPTSGRMGKNIQYF
d_call: TRBD2
j_call: TRBJ2-4
v_call: TRBV14
clone_size: few

cdr3_nt: TGTGCCAGCAGTTTAGGCGTTCTAGGTACTGAGCAGTTCTTC
cdr3_aa: CASSLGVLGTEQFF
d_call: -
j_call: TRBJ2-1
v_call: TRBV27
clone_size: -

cdr3_nt: TGTGCCATCAGTGAGTCCCAGTGGGACAGAGCCTACGAGCAGTACTTC
cdr3_aa: CAISESQWDRAYEQYF
d_call: TRBD1
j_call: TRBJ2-7
v_call: TRBV10-3
clone_size: -

cdr3_nt: TGTGCCAGCAGCCACAGGGAACAATACAATGAGCAGTTCTTC
cdr3_aa: CASSHREQYNEQFF
d_call: -
j_call: TRBJ2-1
v_call: TRBV7-8
clone_size: -

cdr3_nt: TGCAGCGTTGAACCACAGGGGATGCCAGATACGCAGTATTTT
cdr3_aa: CSVEPQGMPDTQYF
d_call: TRBD1
j_call: TRBJ2-3
v_call: TRBV29-1
clone_size: once

cdr3_nt: TGTGCCAGCAGCTGGAGGGGTTCCGGCACTGAAGCTTTCTTT
cdr3_aa: CASSWRGSGTEAFF
d_call: -
j_call: TRBJ1-1
v_call: TRBV7-9
clone_size: few

cdr3_nt: TGTGCCAGCAGTAGCGGGAGTTGGGCCGGGGAGCTGTTTTTT
cdr3_aa: CASSSGSWAGELFF
d_call: TRBD2
j_call: TRBJ2-2
v_call: TRBV2
clone_size: few

cdr3_nt: TGTGCCAGCAGTGAATTGACAGGGGGCGATGGGGCCAACGTCCTGACTTTC
cdr3_aa: CASSELTGGDGANVLTF
d_call: TRBD1
j_call: TRBJ2-6
v_call: TRBV25-1
clone_size: -

cdr3_nt: TGTGCCACCAGCAGAAGGGGAAACTACAACAATGAGCAGTTCTTC
cdr3_aa: CATSRRGNYNNEQFF
d_call: -
j_call: TRBJ2-1
v_call: TRBV15
clone_size: few

cdr3_nt: TGTGCCAGCAGTTACGTTGGGACTAGCGGTAGGGAGACCCAGTACTTC
cdr3_aa: CASSYVGTSGRETQYF
d_call: TRBD2
j_call: TRBJ2-5
v_call: TRBV6-6
clone_size: -